The 6 T cell receptor beta chains below were found in one sample sequenced in a study of T-cell reconstitution after alpha-beta-depleted transplantation in children. Molecular barcoding with unique molecular identifiers was used for the TCRbeta library. MiXCR, applied by TCRdb to the PCR reads, yields one record per CDR3 protein. The sample records 580,000 or so distinct CDR3 sequences, approximately 22% being singletons. The input for sequencing was PBMCs, mostly from graft donor cells, taken 360 days after TCRalphabeta/CD19-depleted stem cell transplant. All receptors derive from a boy less than two years old who had a stem cell transplant for acute myeloid leukemia, so the T cells may come from the graft donor.

This clonotype was picked up a small number of times. V usage is TRBV27 and J usage is TRBJ1-5; 7 bases match TRBD1. Germline-derived CDR1 and CDR2 are MNHEY and SMNVEV (reference sequence). The CDR3 extends over 14 amino acids. Trimming removed 5 bases from V and 5 bases from J; junction bases left unmatched: 6. CDR3 coding DNA: TGTGCCAGCAGTCCAGGACAGGTCGATCAGCCCCAGCATTTT. Translated: CASSPGQVDQPQHF.

The table lists this clonotype with a few counts. The V and J genes are TRBV20-1 and TRBJ1-1, with D possibly TRBD1 on 5 matching bases. Trimming cost V 4 bases and J 9 bases, with 12 bases left between them. The CDR3 spans 11 residues. Germline-derived CDR1 and CDR2 are DFQATT and SNEGSKA (reference sequence). CDR3 residues: CSATGDSQAFF. The DNA of the CDR3 is TGCAGTGCTACCGGTGACAGTCAAGCTTTCTTT.

This clonotype was seen only a few times. The rearrangement links TRBV9 to TRBJ2-2; a possible D gene is TRBD1 (5 bases). CDR1 and CDR2 (germline): SGDLS, YYNGEE. The CDR3 contains 11 residues. V dropped 7 bases and J dropped 5 bases, with 6 bases sitting between them. Here the CDR3 DNA reads TGTGCCAGCCAGGGAACCGGGGAGCTGTTTTTT. Translating it yields CASQGTGELFF.

This clonotype was observed many times. The chain joins TRBV29-1 to TRBJ2-1; perhaps TRBD1 as D (6 bases). V was clipped by 8 bases and J by 3 bases, with 14 bases between them. The CDR3 extends over 13 amino acids. Germline V gene sequence: CDR1 SQVTM, CDR2 ANQGSEA. In nucleotides, the CDR3 is TGCAGCTCGACAGGACAGATCTACAATGAGCAGTTCTTC. This translates into CSSTGQIYNEQFF.

Only a few counts were recorded for this clonotype. The chain recombines TRBV18 with TRBJ2-1; TRBD1 aligns across 8 bases. The CDR3 totals 15 residues. Trimming at V came to 0 bases and at J to 5 bases, leaving 3 bases not matched to a gene. Germline CDR1 reads KGHSH; CDR2 reads LQKENI. CDR3 coding DNA: TGTGCCAGCTCACCACCCGGGACAGGAAACAATGAGCAGTTCTTC. It encodes CASSPPGTGNNEQFF.

The chain couples TRBV20-1 to TRBJ2-3; unclear D gene. From germline, CDR1 is DFQATT and CDR2 SNEGSKA (reference sequence). This CDR3 comprises 16 residues. V was cut by 6 bases and J by 2 bases, with 21 bases left in between. CDR3 residues: CSASRADVTFTDTQYF. The CDR3 region has the DNA TGCAGTGCCTCAAGGGCCGACGTCACCTTCACAGATACGCAGTATTTT.